The source of this T cell receptor (beta chain) is a study of CD8+CD57+ T cells in acquired aplastic anemia. Study details: Each DNA sample taken from sorted CD4+ and CD8+ cells came to 3 to 4 ug on average. The study obtained 9.5 million to 12 million reads on average for CD4+ cells from healthy donors. Study-level results: Comparison of patients with controls identified 25 to 35 shared CD8+ CDR3 sequences. Patients and healthy controls showed no significant CD8+ Simpson's diversity difference.

Trimming cost V 1 base and J 5 bases, with 17 bases left between them. Per the germline V gene, CDR1 is SGHVS and CDR2 is FQNEAQ. The CDR3 contains 16 residues. Genomic DNA acted as the template from which TCR beta VDJ combination and CDR3 sequence profiling were carried out. TCRdb itself ran the reads through MiXCR, one entry per CDR3 protein. The sample contains 200,000 to 250,000 distinct CDR3 sequences, roughly 35% of which appear only once. This clonotype showed up many times. Its antigen is currently unknown. This clonotype was sampled from a human donor in good health, serving as a control. Specimen: sorted CD4+, CD8+, or CD8+CD57+ T cells (not recorded which) from PBMCs. The V call is TRBV7-8, the J call TRBJ2-5, with D perhaps given as TRBD1 or TRBD2 (5 bases each). The CDR3 DNA reads TGTGCCAGCAGCTTAGGGTGGGGGATTGGGCAGGAGACCCAGTACTTC. This codes for CASSLGWGIGQETQYF.